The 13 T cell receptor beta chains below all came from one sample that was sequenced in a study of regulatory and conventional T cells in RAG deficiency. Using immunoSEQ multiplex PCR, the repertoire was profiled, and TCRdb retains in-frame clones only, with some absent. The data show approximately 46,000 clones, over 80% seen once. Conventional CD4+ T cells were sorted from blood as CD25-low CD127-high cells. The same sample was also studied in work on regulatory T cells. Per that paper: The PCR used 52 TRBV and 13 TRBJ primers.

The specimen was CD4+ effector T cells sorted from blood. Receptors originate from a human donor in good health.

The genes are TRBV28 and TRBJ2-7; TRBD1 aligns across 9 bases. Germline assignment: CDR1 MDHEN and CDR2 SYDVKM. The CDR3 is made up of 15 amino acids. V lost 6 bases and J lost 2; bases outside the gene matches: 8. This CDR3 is CASSAPGTGTYEQYF. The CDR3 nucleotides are TGTGCCAGCAGCGCACCCGGGACAGGGACCTACGAGCAGTACTTC.

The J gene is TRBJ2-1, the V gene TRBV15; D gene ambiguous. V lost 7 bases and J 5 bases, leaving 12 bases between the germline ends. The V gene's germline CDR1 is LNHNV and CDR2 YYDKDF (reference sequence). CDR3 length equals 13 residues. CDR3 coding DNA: TGTGCCACCACAAACAAGGGAAACAATGAGCAGTTCTTC. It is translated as CATTNKGNNEQFF.

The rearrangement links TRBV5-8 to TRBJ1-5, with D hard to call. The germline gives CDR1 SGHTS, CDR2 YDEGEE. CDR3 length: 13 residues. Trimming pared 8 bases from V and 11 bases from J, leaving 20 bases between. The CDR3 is CARGVGTQSAQHF. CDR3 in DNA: TGTGCCAGAGGTGTGGGCACACAATCAGCCCAGCATTTT.

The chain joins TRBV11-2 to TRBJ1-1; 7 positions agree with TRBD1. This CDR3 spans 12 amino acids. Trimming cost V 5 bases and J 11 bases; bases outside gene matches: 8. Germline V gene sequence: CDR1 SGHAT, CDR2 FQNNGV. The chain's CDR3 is CASSTRQGLAFF. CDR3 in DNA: TGTGCCAGCAGCACCCGACAGGGATTGGCTTTCTTT.

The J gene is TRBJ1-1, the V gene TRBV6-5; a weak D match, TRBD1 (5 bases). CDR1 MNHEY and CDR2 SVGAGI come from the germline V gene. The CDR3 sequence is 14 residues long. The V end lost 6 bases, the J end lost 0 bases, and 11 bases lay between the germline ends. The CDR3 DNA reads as TGTGCCAGCAGGCCCAGGGCCATGAACACTGAAGCTTTCTTT. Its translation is CASRPRAMNTEAFF.

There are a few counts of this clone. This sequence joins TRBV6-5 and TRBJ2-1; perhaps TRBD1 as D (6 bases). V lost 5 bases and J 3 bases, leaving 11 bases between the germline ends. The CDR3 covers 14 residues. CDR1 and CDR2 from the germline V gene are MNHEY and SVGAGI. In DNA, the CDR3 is TGTGCCAGCAGTAACAGGGTATACTACAATGAGCAGTTCTTC. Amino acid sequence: CASSNRVYYNEQFF.

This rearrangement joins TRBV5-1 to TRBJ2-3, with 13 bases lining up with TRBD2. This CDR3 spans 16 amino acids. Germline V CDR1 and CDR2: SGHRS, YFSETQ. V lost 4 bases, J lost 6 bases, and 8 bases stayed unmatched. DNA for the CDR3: TGCGCCAGCAGCCTAACTAGCGGGAGGGCCGTGGATACGCAGTATTTT. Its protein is CASSLTSGRAVDTQYF.

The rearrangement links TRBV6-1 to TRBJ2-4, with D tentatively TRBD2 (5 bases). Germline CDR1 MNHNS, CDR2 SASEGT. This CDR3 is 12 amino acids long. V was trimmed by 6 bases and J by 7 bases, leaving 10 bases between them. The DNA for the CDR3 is TGTGCCAGCAGGGCGGGTCGCAACATTCAGTACTTC. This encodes CASRAGRNIQYF.

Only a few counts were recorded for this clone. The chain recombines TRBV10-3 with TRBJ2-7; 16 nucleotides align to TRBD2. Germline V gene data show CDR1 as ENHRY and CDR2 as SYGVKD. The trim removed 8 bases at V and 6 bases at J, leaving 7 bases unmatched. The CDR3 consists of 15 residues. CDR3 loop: CAISRGTSGRVEQYF. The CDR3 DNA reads TGTGCCATCTCACGGGGGACTAGCGGGAGGGTCGAGCAGTACTTC.

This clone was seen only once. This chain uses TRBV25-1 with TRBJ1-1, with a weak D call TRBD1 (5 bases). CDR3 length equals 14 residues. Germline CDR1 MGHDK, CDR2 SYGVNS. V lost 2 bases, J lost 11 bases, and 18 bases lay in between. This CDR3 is CASSEKVLRGKAFF. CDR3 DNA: TGTGCCAGCAGTGAAAAGGTGTTAAGGGGAAAGGCTTTCTTT.

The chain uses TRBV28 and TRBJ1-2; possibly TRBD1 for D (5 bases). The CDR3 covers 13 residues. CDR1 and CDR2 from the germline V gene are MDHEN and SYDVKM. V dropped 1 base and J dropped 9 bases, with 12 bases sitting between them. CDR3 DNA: TGTGCCAGCAGTTTATTGGGACTAAGGAGCTACACCTTC. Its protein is CASSLLGLRSYTF.

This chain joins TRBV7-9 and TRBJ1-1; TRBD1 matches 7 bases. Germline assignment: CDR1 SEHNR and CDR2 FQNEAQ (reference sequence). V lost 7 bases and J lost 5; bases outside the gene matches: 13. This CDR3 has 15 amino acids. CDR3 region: CASTPTGGGWTEAFF. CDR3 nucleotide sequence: TGTGCCAGCACCCCAACGGGAGGGGGCTGGACTGAAGCTTTCTTT. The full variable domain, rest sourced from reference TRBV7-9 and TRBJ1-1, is DTGVSQNPRHKITKRGQNVTFRCDPISEHNRLYWYRQTLGQGPEFLTYFQNEAQLEKSRLLSDRFSAERPKGSFSTLEIQRTEQGDSAMYLCASTPTGGGWTEAFFGQGTRLTVV.

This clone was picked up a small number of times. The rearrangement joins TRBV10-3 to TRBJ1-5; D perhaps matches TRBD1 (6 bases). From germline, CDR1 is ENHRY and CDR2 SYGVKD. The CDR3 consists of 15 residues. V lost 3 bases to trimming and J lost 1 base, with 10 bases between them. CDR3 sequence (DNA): TGTGCCATCAGTGATGAAGGGGGGAGCAATCAGCCCCAGCATTTT. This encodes CAISDEGGSNQPQHF.